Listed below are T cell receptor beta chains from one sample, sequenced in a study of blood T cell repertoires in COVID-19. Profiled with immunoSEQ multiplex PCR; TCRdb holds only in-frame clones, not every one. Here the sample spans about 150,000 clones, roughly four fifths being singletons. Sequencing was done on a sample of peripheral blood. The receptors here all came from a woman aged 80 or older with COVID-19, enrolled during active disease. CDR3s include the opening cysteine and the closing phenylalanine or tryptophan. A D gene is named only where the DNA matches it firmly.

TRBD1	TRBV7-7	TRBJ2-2	CASSKRQGPPNTGELFF
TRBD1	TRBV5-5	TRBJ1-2	CASRPGGAGGYTF
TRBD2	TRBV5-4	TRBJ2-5	CASSPFPSGVQETQYF
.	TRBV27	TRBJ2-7	CASSLSSRVGYEQYF
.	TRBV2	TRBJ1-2	CASEGGKDGYTF
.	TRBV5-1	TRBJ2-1	CASSLAGNYNEQFF
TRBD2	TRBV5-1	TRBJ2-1	CASSTSLSGSEQFF
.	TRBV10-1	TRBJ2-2	CASSDRASNTGELFF
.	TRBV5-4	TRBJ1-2	CASSLISGDYGYTF
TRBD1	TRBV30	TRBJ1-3	CAWGGQGGNTIYF
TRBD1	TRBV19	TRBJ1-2	CASSARQGNYGYTF
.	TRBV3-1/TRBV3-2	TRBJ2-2	CASSQLAMDGELFF
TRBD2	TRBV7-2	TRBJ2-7	CASSLGLASEQYF
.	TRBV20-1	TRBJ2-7	CSASGLYEQYF
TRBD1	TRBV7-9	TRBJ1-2	CASSLAFRGGDGYTF
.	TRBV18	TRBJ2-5	CASSPIQQGVGETQYF
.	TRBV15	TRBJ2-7	CATSRRDSSYEQYF
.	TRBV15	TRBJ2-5	CATSRGGGEVETQYF
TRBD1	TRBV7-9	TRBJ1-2	CASRVTGGDYGYTF
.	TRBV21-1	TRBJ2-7	CASSNREPWTHEQYF
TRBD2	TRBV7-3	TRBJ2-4	CASSPLAGGLVQYF
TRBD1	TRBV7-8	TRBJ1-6	CASSPASGQGGDNSPLHF
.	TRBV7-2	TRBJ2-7	CASSLSSSLAHEQYF
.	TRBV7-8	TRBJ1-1	CASSLEGSVNTEAFF
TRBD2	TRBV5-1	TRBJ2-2	CASSPGTSGVHTGELFF
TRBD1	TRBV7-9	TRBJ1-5	CASSLGTGWNQPQHF
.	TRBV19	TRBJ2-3	CASSPYSELDTQYF
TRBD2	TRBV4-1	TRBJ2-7	CASSQDGLALYEQYF
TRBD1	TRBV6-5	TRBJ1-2	CASSSWTGRPNYGYTF
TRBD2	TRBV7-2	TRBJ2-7	CASSLASLADVSYEQYF
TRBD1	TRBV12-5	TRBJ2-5	CASGWGQPQETQYF
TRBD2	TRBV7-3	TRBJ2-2	CASSPGLANTGELFF
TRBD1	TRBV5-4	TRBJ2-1	CASSFDRGTYNEQFF
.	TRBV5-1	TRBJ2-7	CASSLAGGELGEQYF
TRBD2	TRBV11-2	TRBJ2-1	CASSTLRTSRNEQFF
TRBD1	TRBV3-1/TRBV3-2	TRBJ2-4	CASSQPTGVENIQYF